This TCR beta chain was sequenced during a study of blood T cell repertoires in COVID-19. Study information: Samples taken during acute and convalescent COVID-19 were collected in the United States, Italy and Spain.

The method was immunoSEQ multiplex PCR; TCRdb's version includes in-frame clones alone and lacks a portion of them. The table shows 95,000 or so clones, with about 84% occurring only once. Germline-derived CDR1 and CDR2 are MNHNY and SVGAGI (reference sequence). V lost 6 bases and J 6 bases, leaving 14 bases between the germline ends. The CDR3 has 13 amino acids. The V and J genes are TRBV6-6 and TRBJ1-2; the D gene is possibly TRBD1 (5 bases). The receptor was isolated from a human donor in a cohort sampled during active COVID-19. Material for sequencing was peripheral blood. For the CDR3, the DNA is TGTGCCAGCAGCCCAGGGAGGGGCCATGGCTACACCTTC. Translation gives CASSPGRGHGYTF.